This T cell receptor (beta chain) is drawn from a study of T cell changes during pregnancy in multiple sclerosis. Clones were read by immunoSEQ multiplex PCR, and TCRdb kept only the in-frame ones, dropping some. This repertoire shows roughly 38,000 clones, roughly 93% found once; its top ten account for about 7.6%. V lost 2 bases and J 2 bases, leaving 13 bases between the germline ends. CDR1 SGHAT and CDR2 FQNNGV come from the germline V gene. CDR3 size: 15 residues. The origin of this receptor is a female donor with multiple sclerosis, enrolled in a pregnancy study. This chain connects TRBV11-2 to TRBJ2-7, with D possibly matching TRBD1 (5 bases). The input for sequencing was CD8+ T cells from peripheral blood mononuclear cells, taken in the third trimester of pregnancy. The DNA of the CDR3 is TGTGCCAGCAGCTTAAGCAGGGATTTAACCTACGAGCAGTACTTC. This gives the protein CASSLSRDLTYEQYF.